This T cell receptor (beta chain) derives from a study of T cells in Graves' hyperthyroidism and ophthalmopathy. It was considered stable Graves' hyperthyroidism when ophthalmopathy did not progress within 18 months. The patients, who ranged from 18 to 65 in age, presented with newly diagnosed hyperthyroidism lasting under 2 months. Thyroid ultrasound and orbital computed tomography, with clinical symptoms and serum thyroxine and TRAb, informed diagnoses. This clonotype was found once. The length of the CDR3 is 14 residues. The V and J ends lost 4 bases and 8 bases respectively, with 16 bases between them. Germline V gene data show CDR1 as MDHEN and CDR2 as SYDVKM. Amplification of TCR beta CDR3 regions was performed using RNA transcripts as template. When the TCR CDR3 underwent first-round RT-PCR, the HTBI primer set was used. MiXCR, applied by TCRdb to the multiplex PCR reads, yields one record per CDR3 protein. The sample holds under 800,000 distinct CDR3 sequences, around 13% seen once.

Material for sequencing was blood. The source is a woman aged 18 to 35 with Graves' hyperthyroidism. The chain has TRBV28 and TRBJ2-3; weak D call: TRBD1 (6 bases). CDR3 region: CASSSPGTPGTQYF. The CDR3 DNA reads TGTGCCAGCAGTTCACCCGGGACACCGGGTACGCAGTATTTT. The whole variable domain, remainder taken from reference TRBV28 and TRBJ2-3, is DVKVTQSSRYLVKRTGEKVFLECVQDMDHENMFWYRQDPGLGLRLIYFSYDVKMKEKGDIPEGYSVSREKKERFSLILESASTNQTSMYLCASSSPGTPGTQYFGPGTRLTVL.